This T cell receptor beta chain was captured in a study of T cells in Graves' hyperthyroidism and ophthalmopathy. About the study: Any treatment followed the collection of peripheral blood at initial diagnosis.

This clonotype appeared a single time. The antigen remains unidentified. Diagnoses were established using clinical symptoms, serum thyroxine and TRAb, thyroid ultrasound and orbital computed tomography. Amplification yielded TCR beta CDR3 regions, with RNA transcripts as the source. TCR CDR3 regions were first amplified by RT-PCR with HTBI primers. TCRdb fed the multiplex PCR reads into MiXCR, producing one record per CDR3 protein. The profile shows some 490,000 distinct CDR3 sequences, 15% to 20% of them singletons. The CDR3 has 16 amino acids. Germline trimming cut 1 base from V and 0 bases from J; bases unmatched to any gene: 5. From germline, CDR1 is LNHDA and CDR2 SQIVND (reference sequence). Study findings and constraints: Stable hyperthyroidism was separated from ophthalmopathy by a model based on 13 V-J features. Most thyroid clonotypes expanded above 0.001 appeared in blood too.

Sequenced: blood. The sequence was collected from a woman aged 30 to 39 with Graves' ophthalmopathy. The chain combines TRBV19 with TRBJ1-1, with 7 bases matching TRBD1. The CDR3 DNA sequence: TGTGCCAGTAGTATAGGCCGGGACAGAATGAACACTGAAGCTTTCTTT. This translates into CASSIGRDRMNTEAFF. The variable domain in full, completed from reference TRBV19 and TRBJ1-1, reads DGGITQSPKYLFRKEGQNVTLSCEQNLNHDAMYWYRQDPGQGLRLIYYSQIVNDFQKGDIAEGYSVSREKKESFPLTVTSAQKNPTAFYLCASSIGRDRMNTEAFFGQGTRLTVV.